This T cell receptor beta chain originates from a study of blood T cells in healthy people across ages. Caucasian individuals from Russia who were healthy and aged roughly 6 to 90 acted as donors. Staff drew ten milliliters of peripheral blood from each donor. Primers used in a second PCR of roughly 7 to 12 cycles were a sample-barcoded 5' primer and a J-beta primer mix. TCRdb passed the 5' RACE reads through MiXCR, listing each CDR3 protein once. The profile shows about 1,500,000 distinct CDR3 sequences, about 43% of them singletons. The TCR was taken from a woman between 18 and 29 years old in good health. Sequences were obtained from blood.

DNA of the CDR3: TGTGCCAGCAGCAAATGGACTTTC. Its translation: CASSKWTF. This chain connects TRBV21-1 to TRBJ2-6. TRBV21-1 is designated a pseudogene. CDR3 length: 8 residues.